Below, 5 T cell receptor beta chains from the same sample are listed, as sequenced in a study of Ad26.COV2.S vaccination and SARS-CoV-2 variants. Clones were sequenced by immunoSEQ multiplex PCR, and TCRdb holds only the in-frame ones, with some missing. This table holds fewer than 600,000 clones, 80% to 90% found once. Treatment here: roughly 20 received Ad26.COV2.S at low or high dose, single or two shots; 5 received placebo; per-sample allocation not given. Each sample was drawn 63 days after the first injection (of vaccine or placebo). The starting material was peripheral blood, obtained in a trial of Ad26.COV2.S vaccine versus placebo. The receptor source for this set is a person aged 18-60 years who received the Ad26.COV2.S COVID-19 vaccine or a placebo.

CDR3 protein: CASSDFLGDTEAFF. The CDR3 region has the DNA TGTGCCAGCAGTGATTTCCTCGGGGACACTGAAGCTTTCTTT. V usage is TRBV2 and J usage is TRBJ1-1; D is undetermined. CDR3 size: 14 residues. CDR1 is SNHLY, CDR2 FYNNEI, per germline. The V end lost 3 bases, the J end lost 3 bases, and 11 bases lay between the germline ends.

The chain links TRBV7-2 to TRBJ2-7; D is ambiguous. The CDR3 covers 14 residues. Germline CDR1 SGHTA, CDR2 FQGNSA. V was pared by 1 base and J by 2 bases, with 9 bases between. CDR3: CASSLVGLAYEQYF. CDR3 coding DNA: TGTGCCAGCAGCTTAGTGGGGTTGGCCTACGAGCAGTACTTC.

Turning to this clone: Other DNA sequences of this sample code for an identical CDR3. V usage is TRBV7-9 and J usage is TRBJ2-7, with 8 bases identical to TRBD1. Germline CDR1 and CDR2: SEHNR and FQNEAQ (reference sequence). V lost 1 base and J lost 2; bases outside the gene matches: 4. The CDR3 covers 15 residues. CDR3 amino acids: CASSLVGTGTYEQYF. The CDR3 DNA reads TGTGCCAGCAGCTTAGTTGGGACAGGTACCTACGAGCAGTACTTC. Combining the CDR3 with reference TRBV7-9 and TRBJ2-7 gives the whole variable domain DTGVSQNPRHKITKRGQNVTFRCDPISEHNRLYWYRQTLGQGPEFLTYFQNEAQLEKSRLLSDRFSAERPKGSFSTLEIQRTEQGDSAMYLCASSLVGTGTYEQYFGPGTRLTVT.

CDR3 DNA: TGTGCCAGCAGCTTCGCCCAGGGGGCCCACACCGGGGAGCTGTTTTTT. Encoded protein: CASSFAQGAHTGELFF. This sequence joins TRBV11-2 and TRBJ2-2; 8 bases fit TRBD1. The germline CDR1 and CDR2 sequences are SGHAT and FQNNGV. Trimming cost V 3 bases and J 3 bases; bases outside gene matches: 6. The CDR3 contains 16 residues.

The genes are TRBV11-2 and TRBJ1-1, with D possibly being TRBD1 (6 bases). V lost 4 bases and J 11 bases, leaving 14 bases between the germline ends. CDR3 length: 12 amino acids. Germline values: CDR1 SGHAT, CDR2 FQNNGV. This CDR3 reads CASSSRTGLAFF. The CDR3 DNA reads TGTGCCAGCAGCTCCAGAACAGGGTTGGCTTTCTTT. The full variable domain, its missing parts supplied by reference TRBV11-2 and TRBJ1-1, is EAGVAQSPRYKIIEKRQSVAFWCNPISGHATLYWYQQILGQGPKLLIQFQNNGVVDDSQLPKDRFSAERLKGVDSTLKIQPAKLEDSAVYLCASSSRTGLAFFGQGTRLTVV.